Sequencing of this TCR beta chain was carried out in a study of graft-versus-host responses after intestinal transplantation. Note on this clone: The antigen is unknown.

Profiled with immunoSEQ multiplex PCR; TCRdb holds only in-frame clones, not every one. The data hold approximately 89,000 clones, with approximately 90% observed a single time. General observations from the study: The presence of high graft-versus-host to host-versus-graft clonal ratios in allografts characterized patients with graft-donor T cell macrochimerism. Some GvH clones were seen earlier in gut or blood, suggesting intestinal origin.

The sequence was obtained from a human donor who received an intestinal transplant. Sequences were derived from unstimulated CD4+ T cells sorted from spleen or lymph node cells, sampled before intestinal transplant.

CDR3 loop: CATSVAAGELFF. CDR3 sequence (DNA): TGTGCCACCAGCGTAGCGGCCGGGGAGCTGTTTTTT. This sequence joins TRBV15 and TRBJ2-2; TRBD2 is a possible D gene (6 bases). The V and J ends lost 5 bases and 6 bases respectively, with 7 bases between them. CDR1 and CDR2 from the germline V gene are LNHNV and YYDKDF (reference sequence). The CDR3 runs 12 residues.